This passage covers 31 T cell receptor beta chains from one sample sequenced in a study of blood T cell repertoires in COVID-19. The method was immunoSEQ multiplex PCR; TCRdb's version includes in-frame clones alone and lacks a portion of them. The sample yields a few hundred thousand clones, about 88% seen once. Sequencing was done on a sample of peripheral blood. The receptors stem from a man younger than 45 with active or convalescent COVID-19.

Details on this clone: Other nucleotide sequences in the sample specify the same CDR3. This chain uses TRBV3-1 (or the pseudogene TRBV3-2) with TRBJ1-2, with D possibly matching TRBD1 (5 bases). Germline-derived CDR1 and CDR2 are LGHDT and YNNKEL (reference sequence). The CDR3 length is 12 residues. V dropped 3 bases and J dropped 6 bases, with 8 bases sitting between them. DNA of the CDR3: TGTGCCAGCAGCCAGGGGGGGAATGGCTACACCTTC. This gives the protein CASSQGGNGYTF.

This clone was counted a single time. The rearrangement links TRBV7-2 to TRBJ1-6; 11 positions agree with TRBD1. V trimming: 5 bases; J trimming: 6 bases; junction bases outside the gene matches: 3. Germline-derived CDR1 and CDR2 are SGHTA and FQGNSA. This CDR3 contains 15 residues. CDR3 coding DNA: TGTGCCAGCAGCCCCGGGACAGGGGGTAATTCACCCCTCCACTTT. Translation gives CASSPGTGGNSPLHF.

The chain has TRBV5-1 and TRBJ2-3; the D gene is possibly TRBD2 (5 bases). Germline V gives CDR1 SGHRS, CDR2 YFSETQ. V lost 4 bases and J lost 1, with 16 bases in between. This CDR3 is 16 amino acids long. The DNA of the CDR3 is TGCGCCAGCAGCCTGAACCGAGGGCCAGGCACAGATACGCAGTATTTT. Translation: CASSLNRGPGTDTQYF.

V and J are TRBV27 and TRBJ1-2, with D possibly TRBD1 on 5 matching bases. Trimming removed 3 bases from V and 1 base from J, with 12 bases in between. Looked up from germline, CDR1 is MNHEY and CDR2 is SMNVEV (reference sequence). CDR3 size: 15 residues. The CDR3 loop is CASSFVGAGNYGYTF. The CDR3 DNA reads TGTGCCAGCAGTTTCGTAGGGGCCGGTAACTATGGCTACACCTTC.

The chain uses TRBV7-2 and TRBJ2-2, with 8 positions matching TRBD2. The J segment lost 3 bases and the V segment lost 6 bases, leaving 6 bases of the junction unmatched. This CDR3 comprises 15 residues. Germline loops: CDR1 SGHTA, CDR2 FQGNSA. The CDR3 region has the DNA TGTGCCAGCAGTCAAGGACTAGCAGACACCGGGGAGCTGTTTTTT. Protein: CASSQGLADTGELFF.

The chain uses TRBV7-2 and TRBJ1-3, with D hard to call. V shed 2 bases and J shed 0 bases, with 8 bases lying between them. The CDR3 runs 15 residues. Looked up from germline, CDR1 is SGHTA and CDR2 is FQGNSA. CDR3 DNA: TGTGCCAGCAGCTTACAGGATCACTCTGGAAACACCATATATTTT. Protein: CASSLQDHSGNTIYF.

This clone has more than one count but fewer than ten. Germline is not matched at one junction end, which may reflect a read error. J is TRBJ1-4 and V is TRBV7-2; 8 bases map to TRBD1. This CDR3 spans 14 amino acids. The germline V gene encodes CDR1 SGHTA and CDR2 FQGNSA. Written as DNA, the CDR3 is TGTGCCAGCAGATTAGTCCCACAGGGGGGCGGACTGTTTTTT. The encoded protein is CASRLVPQGGGLFF.

J is TRBJ2-7 and V is TRBV10-1; D is uncertain. The CDR3 consists of 11 residues. Germline CDR1 is WNHNN and CDR2 is SYGVQD (reference sequence). V was clipped by 5 bases and J by 6 bases, with 8 bases between them. As DNA, the CDR3 is TGCGCCAGCAGTCCAGGTGGCGAGCAGTACTTC. Protein: CASSPGGEQYF.

This clone showed up just a few times. The rearrangement joins TRBV5-1 to TRBJ1-1; tentative D call: TRBD1 (6 bases). Germline assignment: CDR1 SGHRS and CDR2 YFSETQ. The CDR3 has 16 amino acids. V gave up 3 bases and J gave up 3 bases, with 18 bases separating them. The chain's CDR3 is CASSSSGTTGDTEAFF. CDR3 DNA: TGCGCCAGCAGCTCCTCCGGGACAACGGGTGACACTGAAGCTTTCTTT.

The chain employs TRBV9 and TRBJ2-1, with 10 positions matching TRBD2. Germline V lookup: CDR1 SGDLS, CDR2 YYNGEE. V trimming: 0 bases; J trimming: 9 bases; junction bases outside the gene matches: 3. The CDR3 has 14 amino acids. The CDR3 DNA reads TGTGCCAGCAGCGTAGTAGTAGCGGGGGGTGAGCAGTTCTTC. It encodes CASSVVVAGGEQFF.

This chain uses TRBV19 with TRBJ2-7, with D tentatively TRBD1 (6 bases). V gave up 6 bases and J gave up 3 bases, with 15 bases separating them. The length of the CDR3 is 14 residues. Germline V lookup: CDR1 LNHDA, CDR2 SQIVND (reference sequence). Here the CDR3 DNA reads TGTGCCAGTAGCCCACAGGGAACGGGCTACGAGCAGTACTTC. This codes for CASSPQGTGYEQYF. The full variable domain, its missing parts supplied by reference TRBV19 and TRBJ2-7, is DGGITQSPKYLFRKEGQNVTLSCEQNLNHDAMYWYRQDPGQGLRLIYYSQIVNDFQKGDIAEGYSVSREKKESFPLTVTSAQKNPTAFYLCASSPQGTGYEQYFGPGTRLTVT.

The chain joins TRBV7-9 to TRBJ2-1; 9 bases are a match to TRBD2. The CDR3 loop spans 15 amino acids. J was trimmed by 5 bases and V by 2 bases; bases with no gene match: 4. Germline V gene data show CDR1 as SEHNR and CDR2 as FQNEAQ (reference sequence). The CDR3 sequence: CASSLLAGFDNEQFF. The DNA of the CDR3 is TGTGCCAGCAGCTTACTAGCGGGGTTCGACAATGAGCAGTTCTTC. The full variable domain, rest sourced from reference TRBV7-9 and TRBJ2-1, is DTGVSQNPRHKITKRGQNVTFRCDPISEHNRLYWYRQTLGQGPEFLTYFQNEAQLEKSRLLSDRFSAERPKGSFSTLEIQRTEQGDSAMYLCASSLLAGFDNEQFFGPGTRLTVL.

This clone has only one observation. This rearrangement joins TRBV9 to TRBJ1-4, with 9 nucleotides matching TRBD1. This CDR3 comprises 14 residues. Trimming at V came to 4 bases and at J to 8 bases, leaving 6 bases not matched to a gene. The V gene's germline CDR1 is SGDLS and CDR2 YYNGEE. In DNA form, the CDR3 reads TGTGCCAGCAGCATGGGACAGGGCTTCGAAAAACTGTTTTTT. It translates to CASSMGQGFEKLFF.

This sequence joins TRBV5-1 and TRBJ2-7, with a possible D match to TRBD1 (7 bases). This CDR3 is built from 19 residues. Germline loops: CDR1 SGHRS, CDR2 YFSETQ. V lost 9 bases to trimming and J lost 2 bases, with 33 bases between them. The DNA of the CDR3 is TGCGCCACCCCTCTTTCGGTGGTGGGCGGCAGGGGGGACACCTACGAGCAGTACTTC. Translation gives CATPLSVVGGRGDTYEQYF.

The chain is built from TRBV6-5 and TRBJ1-1; TRBD1 agrees at 8 bases. The germline gives CDR1 MNHEY, CDR2 SVGAGI. This CDR3 spans 12 amino acids. With 9 bases clipped from V and 3 bases from J, the junction kept 3 bases outside the gene matches. The CDR3 here is CASQTGDTEAFF. The CDR3 nucleotides read TGTGCCAGTCAGACAGGGGACACTGAAGCTTTCTTT.

This chain joins TRBV27 and TRBJ2-7, with D perhaps TRBD2 (6 bases). Looked up from germline, CDR1 is MNHEY and CDR2 is SMNVEV (reference sequence). The CDR3 has 16 residues. Trimming shortened V by 10 bases and J by 0 bases, and 22 bases separated the two germline ends. CDR3 coding DNA: TGTGCCACCTCATCTCGAGGCGGGACCCTCTCCTACGAGCAGTACTTC. Amino acid sequence: CATSSRGGTLSYEQYF.

J is TRBJ1-5 and V is TRBV7-8, with D maybe TRBD1 (5 bases). This CDR3 has 18 residues. V lost 3 bases, J lost 0 bases, and 18 bases lay in between. Germline loops: CDR1 SGHVS, CDR2 FQNEAQ. The DNA of the CDR3 is TGTGCCAGCAGCTTGGGAAGGCTCGGGACTTATAGCAATCAGCCCCAGCATTTT. Protein sequence: CASSLGRLGTYSNQPQHF.

The CDR3 is CASSVGGQRETQYF. DNA for the CDR3: TGTGCCAGCAGCGTGGGGGGGCAACGAGAGACCCAGTACTTC. The chain couples TRBV9 to TRBJ2-5; perhaps TRBD2 as D (7 bases). Germline V gene sequence: CDR1 SGDLS, CDR2 YYNGEE. This CDR3 has 14 residues. V was shortened by 2 bases and J by 4 bases, with 12 bases between the two germline ends.

This clone came up once. The chain has TRBV5-1 and TRBJ1-3; D may be TRBD1 (6 bases). Deletions cut 3 bases from V and 0 bases from J, with 7 bases between. Germline CDR1 and CDR2: SGHRS and YFSETQ. The CDR3 has 14 amino acids. The CDR3 here is CASSSGVSGNTIYF. The CDR3, as DNA: TGCGCCAGCAGCTCAGGGGTCTCTGGAAACACCATATATTTT.

The gene calls are TRBV7-2 and TRBJ1-3, with D perhaps TRBD1 (6 bases). This CDR3 has 14 residues. V was clipped by 5 bases and J by 1 base, with 9 bases between them. From germline, CDR1 is SGHTA and CDR2 FQGNSA. CDR3 sequence (DNA): TGTGCCAGCAGCGTAAGGGGGTCTGGAAACACCATATATTTT. Translating gives CASSVRGSGNTIYF.

This clone appeared once. The V gene is TRBV4-3, the J gene TRBJ1-3, with 7 bases fitting TRBD1. The germline CDR1 and CDR2 sequences are LGHNA and YSLEER. The CDR3 is 15 amino acids. Germline trimming cut 3 bases from V and 2 bases from J; bases unmatched to any gene: 4. The DNA for the CDR3 is TGCGCCAGCAGCCAGGAAACAGGGGCTGGAAACACCATATATTTT. Translated, it gives CASSQETGAGNTIYF.

V and J are TRBV20-1 and TRBJ1-1; the D is unclear. The CDR3 consists of 11 residues. Germline V lookup: CDR1 DFQATT, CDR2 SNEGSKA (reference sequence). The CDR3 DNA reads TGCAGAATCACCAGGAACACTGAAGCTTTCTTT. Residues: CRITRNTEAFF.

This chain links TRBV11-2 with TRBJ2-1; TRBD1 matches at 11 bases. J gave up 9 bases and V 1 base, and 5 bases lay outside the gene matches. The CDR3 has 15 amino acids. Germline V gene data show CDR1 as SGHAT and CDR2 as FQNNGV. DNA of the CDR3: TGTGCCAGCAGCTTAGTTGGACAGGGGGCTGGTGAGCAGTTCTTC. This sequence encodes CASSLVGQGAGEQFF.

V usage is TRBV6-5 and J usage is TRBJ1-2; no clear D. Looked up from germline, CDR1 is MNHEY and CDR2 is SVGAGI. V was cut by 5 bases and J by 3 bases, with 13 bases left in between. The CDR3 loop spans 14 amino acids. CDR3 region: CASSPVARDYGYTF. The CDR3 bases are TGTGCCAGCAGTCCAGTGGCTCGTGACTATGGCTACACCTTC.

The V call is TRBV5-4, the J call TRBJ2-1; D is perhaps TRBD2 (5 bases). Per the germline V gene, CDR1 is SGHNT and CDR2 is YYREEE (reference sequence). The CDR3 length is 15 residues. Trimming took off 4 bases at V and 4 bases at J, with 15 bases between the two ends. The CDR3 nucleotides read TGTGCCAGCAGCCCCCCAGGAGGCGTATACAATGAGCAGTTCTTC. Its translation is CASSPPGGVYNEQFF.

The chain employs TRBV7-8 and TRBJ2-7, with D uncertain. Trimming removed 2 bases from V and 0 bases from J, with 8 bases in between. Germline V gene data show CDR1 as SGHVS and CDR2 as FQNEAQ. The length of the CDR3 is 14 residues. Here the CDR3 DNA reads TGTGCCAGCAGCTTACTTGAGGCCTCCTACGAGCAGTACTTC. It translates to CASSLLEASYEQYF.

In its sample, this clone was seen once. The chain employs TRBV5-4 and TRBJ2-7; the match to TRBD1 covers 7 bases. The germline CDR1 and CDR2 sequences are SGHNT and YYREEE (reference sequence). V lost 1 base and J lost 6; bases outside the gene matches: 7. The CDR3 has 14 amino acids. Here the CDR3 reads CASSLRQGLGEQYF. CDR3 nucleotide sequence: TGTGCCAGCAGCTTGCGACAGGGTCTCGGCGAGCAGTACTTC.

Only one count was recorded for this clone. The chain uses TRBV29-1 and TRBJ2-3, with D hard to call. CDR3 size: 10 residues. Germline V CDR1 and CDR2: SQVTM, ANQGSEA. V dropped 7 bases and J dropped 2 bases, with 4 bases sitting between them. In DNA, the CDR3 is TGCAGCGCCTACACAGATACGCAGTATTTT. The encoded protein is CSAYTDTQYF.

The chain joins TRBV6-5 to TRBJ2-5; D gene unclear. Germline lookup yields CDR1 MNHEY and CDR2 SVGAGI. CDR3 length: 11 amino acids. V dropped 6 bases and J dropped 3 bases, with 5 bases sitting between them. This CDR3 is CASSREETQYF. DNA of the CDR3: TGTGCCAGCAGCCGCGAAGAGACCCAGTACTTC.

This chain joins TRBV6-5 and TRBJ1-1, with 7 bases aligning to TRBD1. Germline trimming cut 6 bases from V and 6 bases from J; bases unmatched to any gene: 10. Germline CDR1 is MNHEY and CDR2 is SVGAGI. This CDR3 comprises 14 residues. This CDR3 reads CASRTDRRTSEAFF. The CDR3 nucleotides are TGTGCCAGCAGAACGGACAGGAGAACCTCTGAAGCTTTCTTT.

The V gene is TRBV25-1, the J gene TRBJ1-1, with 7 positions matching TRBD1. The CDR3 has 13 amino acids. V was pared by 7 bases and J by 6 bases, with 8 bases of the junction left unmatched. Germline CDR1 reads MGHDK; CDR2 reads SYGVNS. Here the CDR3 reads CASIPTGSAEAFF. The CDR3 bases are TGTGCCAGCATTCCGACAGGGAGTGCTGAAGCTTTCTTT.